One sample yielded the 5 T cell receptor beta chains listed below, sequenced in a study of TIL therapy for anti-PD-1-resistant metastatic lung cancer. Sequencing used immunoSEQ v3. The table came from immunoSEQ multiplex PCR; TCRdb's copy has only in-frame clones and leaves some out. Here the sample spans more than 50,000 clones, around 90% being singletons. Time point indicated: pre-treatment sample, taken before nivolumab and TIL therapy. Source: blood, taken at baseline. The receptor source for this set is a person aged 25 to 85 with non-small cell lung cancer.

The chain recombines TRBV24-1 with TRBJ1-2; possible D gene TRBD1, 5 bases. The CDR3 has 14 amino acids. Germline CDR1 and CDR2: KGHDR and SFDVKD. The V gene lost 5 bases and the J gene lost 8 bases, with 17 bases spanning the gap. Written as DNA, the CDR3 is TGTGCCACCAGTGCCCACCCACAGGAACACGGCTACACCTTC. It specifies CATSAHPQEHGYTF.

This rearrangement joins TRBV18 to TRBJ1-5; D remains unclear. This CDR3 is 16 amino acids long. V was trimmed by 3 bases and J by 9 bases, leaving 21 bases between them. Germline V lookup: CDR1 KGHSH, CDR2 LQKENI. CDR3 DNA sequence: TGTGCCAGCTCACCGGCGGGTCGAACGGCGAGCGGGCCCCAGCATTTT. Its translation is CASSPAGRTASGPQHF.

This clone showed up just once. V and J are TRBV4-1 and TRBJ1-1; unclear D gene. CDR1 MGHRA and CDR2 YSYEKL come from the germline V gene. V dropped 4 bases and J dropped 4 bases, with 16 bases sitting between them. This CDR3 region has 15 residues. The chain's CDR3 is CASSRPGAGSTEAFF. CDR3 in DNA: TGCGCCAGCAGCCGGCCCGGAGCGGGTAGCACTGAAGCTTTCTTT.

CDR3 protein: CASSAGQGGTNEKLFF. CDR3 nucleotides: TGTGCCAGCAGCGCGGGACAGGGAGGAACTAATGAAAAACTGTTTTTT. The rearrangement joins TRBV27 to TRBJ1-4; 9 nucleotides agree with TRBD1. The CDR3 length is 16 residues. Germline CDR1 MNHEY, CDR2 SMNVEV (reference sequence). J was trimmed by 1 base and V by 6 bases; bases with no gene match: 6. Complete variable domain (other parts from reference TRBV27 and TRBJ1-4): EAQVTQNPRYLITVTGKKLTVTCSQNMNHEYMSWYRQDPGLGLRQIYYSMNVEVTDKGDVPEGYKVSRKEKRNFPLILESPSPNQTSLYFCASSAGQGGTNEKLFFGSGTQLSVL.

This clone has more than one count but fewer than ten. V gene TRBV24-1 combines with J gene TRBJ2-3; 7 bases line up with TRBD1. The CDR3 extends over 16 amino acids. Germline-derived CDR1 and CDR2 are KGHDR and SFDVKD. V was clipped by 5 bases and J by 5 bases; unmatched bases: 12. In DNA form, the CDR3 reads TGTGCCACCAGTGGGGGTGACAGGGATGCTGTAGATACGCAGTATTTT. This translates into CATSGGDRDAVDTQYF.